What follows are 21 T cell receptor beta chains derived from one specimen sequenced in a study of blood T cell repertoires in COVID-19. Method: immunoSEQ multiplex PCR; TCRdb's copy keeps in-frame clones and lacks some. This table holds fewer than 200,000 clones, more than 75% found once. Sequenced sample: PBMCs or T cells enriched from blood (not recorded which). These receptors came from a woman between 50 and 59 years old who had recovered from COVID-19.

The rearrangement joins TRBV18 to TRBJ1-1, with 7 nucleotides matching TRBD1. Trimming at V came to 3 bases and at J to 3 bases, leaving 4 bases not matched to a gene. The CDR3 loop spans 14 amino acids. The V gene's germline CDR1 is KGHSH and CDR2 LQKENI. The CDR3 here is CASSPQTGDTEAFF. The CDR3 bases are TGTGCCAGCTCACCTCAAACAGGGGACACTGAAGCTTTCTTT.

The chain recombines TRBV3-1 (or the pseudogene TRBV3-2) with TRBJ1-1; D is undetermined. CDR3 size: 13 residues. Germline lookup yields CDR1 LGHDT and CDR2 YNNKEL (reference sequence). With 3 bases removed from V and 4 bases from J, the gap between germline ends came to 9 bases. The CDR3 sequence: CASSQATGTEAFF. The CDR3 DNA sequence: TGTGCCAGCAGCCAGGCGACGGGCACTGAAGCTTTCTTT.

The chain is built from TRBV5-1 and TRBJ2-7; 7 positions match TRBD2. Germline CDR1 reads SGHRS; CDR2 reads YFSETQ. Germline trimming cut 6 bases from V and 3 bases from J; bases unmatched to any gene: 12. There are 15 residues in the CDR3. The CDR3 loop reads CASKPGAGVDYEQYF. The CDR3 nucleotides are TGCGCCAGCAAGCCTGGGGCGGGAGTGGACTACGAGCAGTACTTC.

V is TRBV5-1 and J is TRBJ2-1; 12 bases align to TRBD2. The CDR3 is 13 residues long. J lost 12 bases, V lost 5 bases, and 6 bases had no gene match. Germline V gives CDR1 SGHRS, CDR2 YFSETQ. CDR3 residues: CASRTSGRSGQFF. CDR3 nucleotide sequence: TGCGCCAGCAGAACTAGCGGGAGGTCTGGGCAGTTCTTC.

The chain links TRBV19 to TRBJ1-1, with 9 bases lining up with TRBD1. This CDR3 comprises 16 residues. V trimming: 6 bases; J trimming: 5 bases; junction bases outside the gene matches: 13. In germline, CDR1 is LNHDA, CDR2 SQIVND (reference sequence). The CDR3 reads CASSRTGALEWTEAFF. CDR3 bases: TGTGCCAGTAGCCGGACAGGGGCCTTAGAATGGACTGAAGCTTTCTTT.

The chain carries TRBV7-2 and TRBJ1-3, with 8 bases fitting TRBD1. Germline V gene lookup returns CDR1 SGHTA and CDR2 FQGNSA. The junction had 2 bases not matched to a gene; V was cut back by 5 bases and J by 2 bases. CDR3 length equals 14 residues. The DNA of the CDR3 is TGTGCCAGCAGCGAGACAGGGGCTGGAAACACCATATATTTT. This gives the protein CASSETGAGNTIYF.

This clone has more than one count but fewer than ten. The chain uses TRBV12-3 or TRBV12-4 and TRBJ1-1; D uncertain. The V and J ends lost 6 bases and 5 bases respectively, with 13 bases between them. CDR3 length: 13 amino acids. The CDR3 DNA reads TGTGCCAGCAGCCTGGCAGGCTTGACTGAAGCTTTCTTT. Amino acids: CASSLAGLTEAFF.

In its sample, this clone was seen once. V gene TRBV28 combines with J gene TRBJ1-3, with D possibly being TRBD1 (5 bases). Trimming removed 7 bases from V and 1 base from J, with 11 bases in between. The CDR3 length is 14 residues. CDR1 is MDHEN, CDR2 SYDVKM, per germline. In DNA, the CDR3 is TGTGCCAGCACCTCTCGGGGGTCTGGAAACACCATATATTTT. Translating gives CASTSRGSGNTIYF. The complete variable domain, with remaining parts taken from reference TRBV28 and TRBJ1-3, reads DVKVTQSSRYLVKRTGEKVFLECVQDMDHENMFWYRQDPGLGLRLIYFSYDVKMKEKGDIPEGYSVSREKKERFSLILESASTNQTSMYLCASTSRGSGNTIYFGEGSWLTVV.

The chain links TRBV7-3 to TRBJ2-3, with D unresolved. The germline gives CDR1 SGHTA, CDR2 FQGTGA. The germline V and J ends were trimmed by 1 base and 3 bases, with 11 bases remaining between them. CDR3 length equals 15 residues. The CDR3 bases are TGTGCCAGCAGCTTAAATTCTGGGCCGACAGATACGCAGTATTTT. Its protein is CASSLNSGPTDTQYF.

The genes are TRBV9 and TRBJ2-1, with 8 bases matching TRBD2. Germline values: CDR1 SGDLS, CDR2 YYNGEE. J gave up 6 bases and V 0 bases, and 29 bases lay outside the gene matches. This CDR3 comprises 23 residues. CDR3 region: CASSVVSPVAGGPPQALCNEQFF. CDR3 DNA: TGTGCCAGCAGCGTAGTTTCTCCCGTGGCGGGAGGCCCACCCCAGGCATTATGCAATGAGCAGTTCTTC.

This chain joins TRBV5-1 and TRBJ2-3; 8 bases align to TRBD1. CDR1 is SGHRS, CDR2 YFSETQ, per germline. Germline trimming cut 4 bases from V and 2 bases from J; bases unmatched to any gene: 6. The CDR3 is made up of 15 amino acids. CDR3 DNA: TGCGCCAGCAGCCAACAGGGGGTCCACACAGATACGCAGTATTTT. Translation gives CASSQQGVHTDTQYF.

The chain is built from TRBV18 and TRBJ2-7; a possible D gene is TRBD2 (5 bases). The CDR3 has 14 amino acids. Trimming removed 3 bases from V and 4 bases from J, with 13 bases in between. CDR1 is KGHSH and CDR2 is LQKENI in the germline V gene. The CDR3 sequence: CASSPAGSSYEQYF. The CDR3 bases are TGTGCCAGCTCACCCGCTGGGAGTTCGTACGAGCAGTACTTC.

This rearrangement joins TRBV10-3 to TRBJ1-4; TRBD1 might be the D (6 bases). The CDR3 totals 15 residues. V was trimmed by 0 bases and J by 8 bases, leaving 13 bases between them. The germline V gene encodes CDR1 ENHRY and CDR2 SYGVKD. The CDR3 DNA follows: TGTGCCATCAGTGAGTCTGTCTTGACAGGCGAAAAACTGTTTTTT. This gives the protein CAISESVLTGEKLFF.

The genes are TRBV6-5 and TRBJ2-1, with TRBD2 matching over 9 bases. Germline V gene sequence: CDR1 MNHEY, CDR2 SVGAGI. The CDR3 length is 15 residues. The trim removed 5 bases at V and 5 bases at J, leaving 7 bases unmatched. CDR3 protein: CASSPGLAINNEQFF. The CDR3 DNA follows: TGTGCCAGCAGTCCCGGACTAGCGATCAACAATGAGCAGTTCTTC.

The V call is TRBV29-1, the J call TRBJ1-5, with 9 bases that match TRBD1. The CDR3 length is 13 residues. Germline values: CDR1 SQVTM, CDR2 ANQGSEA. The ends lost 7 bases at V and 7 bases at J; junction bases unmatched: 8. CDR3 loop: CSAQDRGGQPQHF. The CDR3, as DNA: TGCAGCGCCCAGGACAGGGGCGGACAGCCCCAGCATTTT.

The gene calls are TRBV25-1 and TRBJ1-2; TRBD1 aligns across 7 bases. CDR1 is MGHDK and CDR2 is SYGVNS in the germline V gene. After removal of 4 bases from V and 7 bases from J, the junction contained 6 bases not matched to a gene. The CDR3 loop spans 13 amino acids. This CDR3 reads CASSGTGYGGYTF. The DNA for the CDR3 is TGTGCCAGCAGTGGGACAGGTTACGGTGGCTACACCTTC.

The V call is TRBV30, the J call TRBJ1-6, with 7 positions matching TRBD1. CDR1 is GTSNPN, CDR2 SVGIG, per germline (reference sequence). This CDR3 region has 13 residues. V lost 3 bases, J lost 9 bases, and 5 bases stayed unmatched. CDR3 sequence: CAWRGDRPSPLHF. In nucleotides, the CDR3 is TGTGCCTGGAGGGGGGACAGACCTTCACCCCTCCACTTT.

The rearrangement links TRBV3-1 (or the pseudogene TRBV3-2) to TRBJ1-1, with D unresolved. V lost 1 base, J lost 11 bases, and 8 bases lay in between. The CDR3 covers 11 residues. Germline assignment: CDR1 LGHDT and CDR2 YNNKEL (reference sequence). DNA of the CDR3: TGTGCCAGCAGCCAAGTTCGTCCGGCTTTCTTT. It encodes CASSQVRPAFF.

V and J are TRBV3-1 (or the pseudogene TRBV3-2) and TRBJ2-2, with D tentatively TRBD2 (7 bases). From germline, CDR1 is LGHDT and CDR2 YNNKEL (reference sequence). This CDR3 has 17 residues. V lost 4 bases and J 4 bases, leaving 19 bases between the germline ends. CDR3 DNA: TGTGCCAGCAGCCCCCGGGGGGCGGGAGACCCCACCGGGGAGCTGTTTTTT. Translating gives CASSPRGAGDPTGELFF.

This clone was recorded once. This rearrangement joins TRBV30 to TRBJ1-1; D ambiguous. CDR1 and CDR2 from the germline V gene are GTSNPN and SVGIG (reference sequence). The CDR3 totals 11 residues. V lost 4 bases, J lost 2 bases, and 5 bases lay in between. CDR3 loop: CAWNSNTEAFF. CDR3 coding DNA: TGTGCCTGGAACAGCAACACTGAAGCTTTCTTT.

The chain carries TRBV19 and TRBJ2-7, with a possible D match to TRBD2 (5 bases). Germline CDR1 LNHDA, CDR2 SQIVND (reference sequence). There are 14 residues in the CDR3. Trimming stripped 6 bases from V and 5 bases from J, with 17 bases between. In DNA form, the CDR3 reads TGTGCCAGTAGCACAACTTATAGCGCGAACGAGCAGTACTTC. Encoded protein: CASSTTYSANEQYF.